These 24 T cell receptor beta chains came from one sample sequenced in a study of blood T cell repertoires in COVID-19. Only in-frame clones appear in the TCRdb table, and some are missing; sequencing was by immunoSEQ multiplex PCR. The sample records some 150,000 clones, about 87% being singletons. The material sequenced was peripheral blood. These receptors all stem from a woman in her sixties who had recovered from COVID-19.

The V and J genes are TRBV9 and TRBJ2-7, with 7 bases that match TRBD2. The CDR3 runs to 17 residues. V dropped 4 bases and J dropped 7; count of bases not matched to a gene: 20. Germline CDR1 and CDR2: SGDLS and YYNGEE. The CDR3 DNA reads TGTGCCAGCAGCCCCCACCCCCCTGGGACGGGGGGTGGGGAGCAGTACTTC. It codes for CASSPHPPGTGGGEQYF.

In its sample, this clone was seen a few times. The junction departs from the called germline gene at one end, perhaps through a read error. The V gene is TRBV7-7, the J gene TRBJ2-3; a possible D gene is TRBD2 (6 bases). The CDR3 runs 13 residues. The germline V gene encodes CDR1 SSHAT and CDR2 FNYEAQ (reference sequence). In DNA form, the CDR3 reads TGTGCTAGCAGCATCAGTGCGGGGAATACGCAGTATTTT. This translates into CASSISAGNTQYF.

This clone was seen just once. The rearrangement uses TRBV12-3 or TRBV12-4 and TRBJ2-3, with D possibly being TRBD1 (5 bases). V was trimmed by 3 bases and J by 4 bases, leaving 8 bases between them. There are 13 residues in the CDR3. In nucleotides, the CDR3 is TGTGCCAGCAGTTTCTGGGGCCCAGATACGCAGTATTTT. Protein sequence: CASSFWGPDTQYF.

The V gene is TRBV5-4, the J gene TRBJ2-6; maybe TRBD1 (5 bases). The CDR3 totals 16 residues. CDR1 is SGHNT, CDR2 YYREEE, per germline (reference sequence). Between the trimmed V and J ends, which lost 4 bases and 1 base, there was a span of 12 bases. The CDR3 sequence: CASSPQGTSGANVLTF. The CDR3 nucleotides are TGTGCCAGCAGCCCCCAGGGAACTTCTGGGGCCAACGTCCTGACTTTC.

This clone was recorded only once. This chain uses TRBV5-5 with TRBJ2-7; 10 bases fit TRBD2. There are 17 residues in the CDR3. V lost 4 bases to trimming and J lost 0 bases; unmatched junction nucleotides: 10. The germline V gene has CDR1 SGHKS and CDR2 YYEKEE (reference sequence). CDR3: CASSVGPSGGVSYEQYF. The CDR3 nucleotides are TGTGCCAGCAGCGTGGGGCCTAGCGGGGGAGTCTCCTACGAGCAGTACTTC.

This rearrangement joins TRBV10-1 to TRBJ2-1, with D perhaps TRBD2 (6 bases). The CDR3 spans 14 residues. Trimming shortened V by 2 bases and J by 9 bases, and 14 bases separated the two germline ends. From germline, CDR1 is WNHNN and CDR2 SYGVQD (reference sequence). CDR3 bases: TGCGCCAGCAGTGAGATGGTAGCGGCCGTTGAGCAGTTCTTC. Translating it yields CASSEMVAAVEQFF.

This chain connects TRBV3-1 (or the pseudogene TRBV3-2) to TRBJ1-5; D unclear. V dropped 0 bases and J dropped 3 bases, with 9 bases sitting between them. This CDR3 spans 15 amino acids. CDR1 and CDR2 from the germline V gene are LGHDT and YNNKEL (reference sequence). The CDR3 loop is CASSQEGRDNQPQHF. The CDR3 coding sequence is TGTGCCAGCAGCCAAGAGGGCAGAGACAATCAGCCCCAGCATTTT.

The chain combines TRBV27 with TRBJ2-7, with 10 bases aligning to TRBD1. With V trimmed by 9 bases and J by 2 bases, 7 bases remained unmatched. This CDR3 region has 14 residues. CDR1 MNHEY and CDR2 SMNVEV come from the germline V gene (reference sequence). The CDR3 DNA reads TGTGCCAGAAACCGGGACAGGGGTGCCTACGAGCAGTACTTC. Its protein is CARNRDRGAYEQYF.

The chain has TRBV20-1 and TRBJ2-7; D gene ambiguous. With 3 bases removed from V and 1 base from J, the gap between germline ends came to 4 bases. The germline gives CDR1 DFQATT, CDR2 SNEGSKA (reference sequence). This CDR3 contains 11 residues. The CDR3 sequence is CSASKSYEQYF. In DNA, the CDR3 is TGCAGTGCTAGCAAATCCTACGAGCAGTACTTC.

This sequence joins TRBV5-1 and TRBJ2-3; 8 bases map to TRBD2. The CDR3 has 16 residues. Looked up from germline, CDR1 is SGHRS and CDR2 is YFSETQ. V shed 3 bases, J shed 5 bases, and the junction held 11 bases outside the gene matches. The CDR3 nucleotides read TGCGCCAGCAGCTACAGACCGGGACTAGAGGGAGATACGCAGTATTTT. This sequence encodes CASSYRPGLEGDTQYF.

J is TRBJ2-2 and V is TRBV19, with D tentatively TRBD1 (6 bases). The CDR3 runs 15 residues. The germline V and J ends were trimmed by 10 bases and 6 bases, with 21 bases remaining between them. Germline V CDR1 and CDR2: LNHDA, SQIVND (reference sequence). The CDR3 coding sequence is TGTGCCACTTACAGGGTTTCGGGATCGTCCGGGGAGCTGTTTTTT. The encoded protein is CATYRVSGSSGELFF.

This clone was found once. J is TRBJ1-4 and V is TRBV5-1; a possible D gene is TRBD1 (5 bases). This CDR3 region has 15 residues. CDR1 is SGHRS and CDR2 is YFSETQ in the germline V gene. The V gene lost 5 bases and the J gene lost 2 bases, with 13 bases spanning the gap. The CDR3 region has the DNA TGCGCCAGCAGGGACGGGGGTATGACTAATGAAAAACTGTTTTTT. This translates into CASRDGGMTNEKLFF.

With regard to this clone: This sample includes further DNA sequences coding for the same CDR3. V is TRBV7-8 and J is TRBJ2-5, with D possibly TRBD1 on 6 matching bases. This CDR3 has 13 residues. Per the germline V gene, CDR1 is SGHVS and CDR2 is FQNEAQ. V shed 5 bases and J shed 2 bases, with 9 bases lying between them. CDR3 amino acids: CASSRGQQETQYF. The CDR3 DNA reads as TGTGCCAGCAGCCGCGGACAGCAAGAGACCCAGTACTTC.

The chain links TRBV3-1 (or the pseudogene TRBV3-2) to TRBJ2-5, with D perhaps TRBD1 (6 bases). Germline loops: CDR1 LGHDT, CDR2 YNNKEL (reference sequence). Trimming cost V 4 bases and J 6 bases, with 12 bases left between them. CDR3 size: 13 residues. CDR3 bases: TGTGCCAGCAGCCGTAACCAGGGGCAGACCCAGTACTTC. This encodes CASSRNQGQTQYF.

This clone was seen just once. The chain joins TRBV15 to TRBJ1-1; tentatively, D is TRBD1 (5 bases). This CDR3 region has 14 residues. With 7 bases removed from V and 1 base from J, the gap between germline ends came to 13 bases. Germline CDR1 is LNHNV and CDR2 is YYDKDF (reference sequence). The CDR3 here is CATKMGQGNTEAFF. CDR3 nucleotide sequence: TGTGCCACCAAAATGGGTCAGGGGAACACTGAAGCTTTCTTT.

V is TRBV15 and J is TRBJ2-3, with a tentative D call TRBD2 (5 bases). V lost 1 base, J lost 5 bases, and 7 bases lay in between. This CDR3 is 13 amino acids long. Germline V gene sequence: CDR1 LNHNV, CDR2 YYDKDF (reference sequence). The CDR3 region has the DNA TGTGCCACCAGCAGAGGGGGAGAAGATACGCAGTATTTT. It yields the protein CATSRGGEDTQYF. The full variable domain, completed using reference TRBV15 and TRBJ2-3, is DAMVIQNPRYQVTQFGKPVTLSCSQTLNHNVMYWYQQKSSQAPKLLFHYYDKDFNNEADTPDNFQSRRPNTSFCFLDIRSPGLGDTAMYLCATSRGGEDTQYFGPGTRLTVL.

The rearrangement links TRBV7-8 to TRBJ1-5; D ambiguous. This CDR3 is built from 15 residues. Trimming removed 3 bases at V and 0 bases at J, with 9 bases between. CDR1 and CDR2 from the germline V gene are SGHVS and FQNEAQ. This CDR3 reads CASSLAVNSNQPQHF. The DNA of the CDR3 is TGTGCCAGCAGCTTGGCAGTTAATAGCAATCAGCCCCAGCATTTT.

As for this clone: The same CDR3 also results from other DNA sequences found in this sample. The chain recombines TRBV9 with TRBJ1-1; D not certain. Germline V lookup: CDR1 SGDLS, CDR2 YYNGEE. Trimming cost V 0 bases and J 2 bases, with 8 bases left between them. This CDR3 spans 14 amino acids. Written as DNA, the CDR3 is TGTGCCAGCAGCGTAGTCGGTAAAAACACTGAAGCTTTCTTT. As protein: CASSVVGKNTEAFF.

The chain has TRBV4-2 and TRBJ2-1, with D tentatively TRBD2 (6 bases). V lost 0 bases and J 3 bases, leaving 9 bases between the germline ends. Germline V lookup: CDR1 LGHNA, CDR2 YNFKEQ. The CDR3 covers 15 residues. This CDR3 is CASSQEFGSYNEQFF. CDR3 nucleotide sequence: TGTGCCAGCAGCCAAGAATTCGGGAGCTACAATGAGCAGTTCTTC.

The chain has TRBV28 and TRBJ1-1; D is perhaps TRBD1 (5 bases). Trimming took off 1 base at V and 1 base at J, with 10 bases between the two ends. Germline-derived CDR1 and CDR2 are MDHEN and SYDVKM. The CDR3 is made up of 15 amino acids. This CDR3 reads CASSLSGHKNTEAFF. As DNA, the CDR3 is TGTGCCAGCAGTTTATCCGGACACAAGAACACTGAAGCTTTCTTT. The full variable domain, completed using reference TRBV28 and TRBJ1-1, is DVKVTQSSRYLVKRTGEKVFLECVQDMDHENMFWYRQDPGLGLRLIYFSYDVKMKEKGDIPEGYSVSREKKERFSLILESASTNQTSMYLCASSLSGHKNTEAFFGQGTRLTVV.

The chain recombines TRBV11-2 with TRBJ2-3; 9 bases align to TRBD1. Trimming removed 1 base from V and 4 bases from J; junction bases left unmatched: 9. There are 17 residues in the CDR3. CDR1 and CDR2 (germline): SGHAT, FQNNGV. The CDR3 protein is CASSLGTGVSWADTQYF. Here the CDR3 DNA reads TGTGCCAGCAGCTTAGGGACAGGGGTCTCTTGGGCAGATACGCAGTATTTT.

J is TRBJ2-1 and V is TRBV10-3; 9 nucleotides line up with TRBD2. The CDR3 contains 14 residues. CDR1 and CDR2 from the germline V gene are ENHRY and SYGVKD. The ends lost 10 bases at V and 8 bases at J; junction bases unmatched: 12. The CDR3, as DNA: TGTGCCACCCTCCCTAGCGGGGAAGAGGATGAGCAGTTCTTC. Protein product: CATLPSGEEDEQFF.

The chain has TRBV5-1 and TRBJ2-5; D is possibly TRBD1 (6 bases). Trimming pared 2 bases from V and 5 bases from J, leaving 10 bases between. The germline V gene encodes CDR1 SGHRS and CDR2 YFSETQ. The length of the CDR3 is 13 residues. The CDR3 DNA reads as TGCGCCAGCAGCTTACAGGGTGTGGAGACCCAGTACTTC. This sequence encodes CASSLQGVETQYF.

This rearrangement joins TRBV29-1 to TRBJ1-5; D call uncertain. Trimming removed 1 base from V and 7 bases from J, with 11 bases in between. This CDR3 has 13 amino acids. Germline assignment: CDR1 SQVTM and CDR2 ANQGSEA. The CDR3 DNA follows: TGCAGCGTTGAAGTGGAGATTGGGCAGCCCCAGCATTTT. Translating it yields CSVEVEIGQPQHF.